The clone carrying this T cell receptor (beta chain) occurred once. The data are from a study of blood T cell repertoires in COVID-19. CDR1 is LNHDA and CDR2 is SQIVND in the germline V gene (reference sequence). Trimming shortened V by 7 bases and J by 4 bases, and 19 bases separated the two germline ends. The CDR3 contains 15 residues. In assigning cohorts, the study relied on participant-reported clinical history. Sequencing used immunoSEQ multiplex PCR; TCRdb keeps in-frame clones, though not all of them. The table lists approximately 170,000 clones, roughly 83% of them singletons. This TCR was sampled from a woman in her twenties or thirties who had recovered from COVID-19. The genes are TRBV19 and TRBJ1-2; D remains ambiguous. The sample taken for sequencing was PBMCs or T cells enriched from blood (not recorded which). Here the CDR3 DNA reads TGTGCCAGTAAAATTCAGGAAAGGTCGAGCTATGGCTACACCTTC. Its protein is CASKIQERSSYGYTF.